The next 20 T cell receptor beta chains were all read from a single sample in a study of Tregs in tolerant kidney transplant recipients. Data came from immunoSEQ multiplex PCR; TCRdb stores just in-frame clones and leaves some out. The top ten hold more than 4.5% of the sample, which has about 56,000 clones, about 83% seen once. The specimen was CD4+ T cells from blood. The receptors here all came from a human donor in good health.

This rearrangement joins TRBV30 to TRBJ1-5, with TRBD1 matching over 7 bases. Germline V gives CDR1 GTSNPN, CDR2 SVGIG (reference sequence). The J segment lost 9 bases and the V segment lost 1 base, leaving 6 bases of the junction unmatched. The CDR3 consists of 13 residues. The CDR3 loop reads CAWSGTGTGPQHF. The CDR3 DNA is TGTGCCTGGAGTGGGACAGGTACCGGGCCCCAGCATTTT.

The chain uses TRBV4-2 and TRBJ2-7; 12 bases are shared with TRBD2. CDR1 is LGHNA, CDR2 YNFKEQ, per germline. CDR3 length: 19 residues. Losses at the gene ends were 3 bases for V and 0 bases for J; bases not matched to a gene: 12. CDR3 amino acids: CASSHPRSLAGGHSYEQYF. The CDR3 DNA sequence: TGTGCCAGCAGCCACCCCCGTTCACTAGCGGGGGGCCACTCCTACGAGCAGTACTTC.

V gene TRBV11-3 combines with J gene TRBJ2-5, with D possibly being TRBD2 (5 bases). V gave up 5 bases and J gave up 5 bases, with 18 bases separating them. The germline CDR1 and CDR2 sequences are SGHNT and YENEEA. The CDR3 has 15 amino acids. This CDR3 reads CASSAARGVWETQYF. The CDR3 DNA reads as TGTGCCAGCAGCGCTGCCCGGGGAGTTTGGGAGACCCAGTACTTC. Full variable domain (missing parts from reference TRBV11-3 and TRBJ2-5): EAGVVQSPRYKIIEKKQPVAFWCNPISGHNTLYWYLQNLGQGPELLIRYENEEAVDDSQLPKDRFSAERLKGVDSTLKIQPAELGDSAVYLCASSAARGVWETQYFGPGTRLLVL.

This clone is categorized as medium-sized. The chain joins TRBV4-3 to TRBJ2-2; D unresolved. The V gene's germline CDR1 is LGHNA and CDR2 YSLEER. The CDR3 spans 14 residues. V was pared by 1 base and J by 1 base, with 4 bases between. The CDR3 DNA reads as TGCGCCAGCAGCCAAGTGTGGAACACCGGGGAGCTGTTTTTT. Protein product: CASSQVWNTGELFF.

The chain has TRBV4-1 and TRBJ2-1, with 11 bases that match TRBD2. Germline CDR1 reads MGHRA; CDR2 reads YSYEKL. V shed 1 base, J shed 1 base, and the junction held 3 bases outside the gene matches. This CDR3 spans 17 amino acids. CDR3 in amino acids: CASSQGIAGGSYNEQFF. As DNA, the CDR3 is TGCGCCAGCAGCCAAGGGATAGCGGGGGGGTCCTACAATGAGCAGTTCTTC.

This clone appeared once. This sequence joins TRBV30 and TRBJ1-4; D remains ambiguous. Between the trimmed V and J ends, which lost 2 bases and 8 bases, there was a span of 12 bases. Germline CDR1 reads GTSNPN; CDR2 reads SVGIG (reference sequence). CDR3 length: 13 residues. The CDR3 is CAWSSFSREKLFF. CDR3 coding DNA: TGTGCCTGGAGTAGCTTCTCTCGGGAAAAACTGTTTTTT.

This rearrangement joins TRBV5-6 to TRBJ2-7; TRBD1 agrees at 9 bases. The CDR3 has 16 residues. Germline V gene data show CDR1 as SGHDT and CDR2 as YYEEEE. Trimming cost V 4 bases and J 3 bases; bases outside gene matches: 11. Written as DNA, the CDR3 is TGTGCCAGCAGCGTATATTCCGGGACAGGGAACTACGAGCAGTACTTC. Protein: CASSVYSGTGNYEQYF.

The chain is built from TRBV11-3 and TRBJ2-7; D may be TRBD1 (6 bases). Trimming shortened V by 5 bases and J by 2 bases, and 19 bases separated the two germline ends. The CDR3 totals 16 residues. Germline V gives CDR1 SGHNT, CDR2 YENEEA. The CDR3 region has the DNA TGTGCCAGCAGCCCCCTCCGGGTACAGGGACCCTACGAGCAGTACTTC. This encodes CASSPLRVQGPYEQYF.

The DNA for the CDR3 is TGTGCCAGCAGTGTGGAAGGGAGGGAGACCCAGTACTTC. Its protein product is CASSVEGRETQYF. J is TRBJ2-5 and V is TRBV2; weak D call: TRBD2 (6 bases). The CDR3 runs to 13 residues. Germline V CDR1 and CDR2: SNHLY, FYNNEI. Trimming left V 4 bases short and J 5 bases short, with 11 bases between.

This chain links TRBV6-5 with TRBJ2-2, with D possibly matching TRBD1 (6 bases). From germline, CDR1 is MNHEY and CDR2 SVGAGI. Trimming took 5 bases from V and 7 from J, leaving 14 bases between them. The length of the CDR3 is 14 residues. The CDR3 DNA reads as TGTGCCAGCAGTGGGACCTCAGGGGTCGGGGAGCTGTTTTTT. This sequence encodes CASSGTSGVGELFF.

The chain recombines TRBV5-4 with TRBJ1-4; 7 bases are a match to TRBD1. Germline loops: CDR1 SGHNT, CDR2 YYREEE (reference sequence). The CDR3 covers 16 residues. The V and J ends lost 4 bases and 4 bases, in that order; junction bases with no gene match: 10. CDR3 DNA: TGTGCCAGCAGCCTGATGACAGGGCGGGATAATGAAAAACTGTTTTTT. This sequence encodes CASSLMTGRDNEKLFF.

The rearrangement uses TRBV30 and TRBJ1-6, with TRBD1 identical over 10 bases. Germline CDR1 GTSNPN, CDR2 SVGIG (reference sequence). With V trimmed by 1 base and J by 0 bases, 6 bases remained unmatched. The CDR3 is made up of 18 amino acids. In nucleotides, the CDR3 is TGTGCCTGGAGTGCCGGGACAGGGGCCCGCTCCTATAATTCACCCCTCCACTTT. Translation: CAWSAGTGARSYNSPLHF.

V and J are TRBV7-6 and TRBJ2-7; TRBD1 or TRBD2 may be the D gene (5 bases each). The CDR3 sequence is 16 residues long. From germline, CDR1 is SGHVS and CDR2 FNYEAQ. Trimming pared 1 base from V and 3 bases from J, leaving 16 bases between. The CDR3 protein is CASSLGSGTRNYEQYF. The CDR3 nucleotides are TGTGCCAGCAGCTTAGGCTCCGGGACGCGAAACTACGAGCAGTACTTC.

The V gene is TRBV7-8, the J gene TRBJ1-2; 8 nucleotides agree with TRBD1. V dropped 5 bases and J dropped 0; count of bases not matched to a gene: 8. The CDR3 extends over 16 amino acids. Germline CDR1 reads SGHVS; CDR2 reads FQNEAQ. DNA for the CDR3: TGTGCCAGCAGCCCACTTGGACAGGGAGCTAACTATGGCTACACCTTC. It specifies CASSPLGQGANYGYTF.

The CDR3 loop is CASSLDNSPLHF. The CDR3, as DNA: TGTGCCAGCAGCTTAGATAATTCACCCCTCCACTTT. J is TRBJ1-6 and V is TRBV7-2; no firm D call. V gave up 1 base and J gave up 5 bases, with 0 bases separating them. Germline V CDR1 and CDR2: SGHTA, FQGNSA. The CDR3 consists of 12 residues.

J is TRBJ2-4 and V is TRBV2; TRBD2 matches 11 bases. The CDR3 has 14 residues. V lost 8 bases to trimming and J lost 7 bases; unmatched junction nucleotides: 7. The germline V gene has CDR1 SNHLY and CDR2 FYNNEI. The CDR3 DNA follows: TGTGCCAGCTCCGGGACTAGCGGAGTGAACATTCAGTACTTC. This gives the protein CASSGTSGVNIQYF.

This clone was counted once. The rearrangement links TRBV11-2 to TRBJ2-5, with D possibly TRBD1 on 6 matching bases. Between the trimmed V and J ends, which lost 1 base and 2 bases, there was a span of 23 bases. The CDR3 consists of 19 residues. Germline loops: CDR1 SGHAT, CDR2 FQNNGV. CDR3 protein: CASSLGFTGTRSLQETQYF. CDR3 DNA sequence: TGTGCCAGCAGCTTAGGATTTACCGGGACAAGAAGCTTACAAGAGACCCAGTACTTC.

The J gene is TRBJ1-2, the V gene TRBV6-5, with D tentatively TRBD1 (6 bases). The V gene's germline CDR1 is MNHEY and CDR2 SVGAGI. There are 13 residues in the CDR3. Between the trimmed V and J ends, which lost 11 bases and 4 bases, there was a span of 17 bases. The DNA for the CDR3 is TGTGCCGTCCGGGACAATTCTCGCTATGGCTACACCTTC. Its translation is CAVRDNSRYGYTF.

The chain joins TRBV5-1 to TRBJ1-1; 8 nucleotides match TRBD1. The germline CDR1 and CDR2 sequences are SGHRS and YFSETQ. This CDR3 has 13 amino acids. V lost 4 bases, J lost 7 bases, and 6 bases stayed unmatched. The CDR3 DNA reads as TGCGCCAGCAGCCCAGGGGGCTGGGGTGAAGCTTTCTTT. Residues: CASSPGGWGEAFF. Complete variable domain (other parts from reference TRBV5-1 and TRBJ1-1): KAGVTQTPRYLIKTRGQQVTLSCSPISGHRSVSWYQQTPGQGLQFLFEYFSETQRNKGNFPGRFSGRQFSNSRSEMNVSTLELGDSALYLCASSPGGWGEAFFGQGTRLTVV.

The CDR3, as DNA: TGTGCCAGCAGCCCCGGGACTAGCGGGGTCCGAGAGACCCAGTACTTC. This codes for CASSPGTSGVRETQYF. V usage is TRBV7-2 and J usage is TRBJ2-5; 13 nucleotides line up with TRBD2. V was pared by 5 bases and J by 4 bases, with 7 bases of the junction left unmatched. The V gene's germline CDR1 is SGHTA and CDR2 FQGNSA. The CDR3 consists of 16 residues.